A few counts support the clone carrying this T cell receptor beta chain. Its cognate antigen is unknown. A much larger clone sits a single nucleotide away, making a read error possible. The data are from a study of T cells in Graves' hyperthyroidism and ophthalmopathy. This CDR3 spans 12 amino acids. The germline V and J ends were trimmed by 1 base and 5 bases, with 5 bases remaining between them. TCR beta CDR3 region amplification was performed from RNA transcripts. With the HTBI primer set, the TCR CDR3 went through a first round of RT-PCR. TCRdb re-derived calls from the multiplex PCR reads in MiXCR, one entry per CDR3 protein. The sample lists approximately 370,000 distinct CDR3 sequences, 15% occurring once. Study-wide points: Blood shared most expanded thyroid clonotypes above 0.001.

Stable Graves' hyperthyroidism meant no ophthalmopathy progression within 18 months. With a duration under 2 months, the hyperthyroidism was newly diagnosed in patients aged 18 to 65. The receptor comes from a woman in her thirties with Graves' hyperthyroidism. This rearrangement joins TRBV12-3 or TRBV12-4 to TRBJ1-1; D might be TRBD1 (5 bases). The sequenced material came from blood. The CDR3 protein is CASSLEGTEAFF. DNA of the CDR3: TGTGCCAGCAGTTTAGAGGGGACTGAAGCTTTCTTT.